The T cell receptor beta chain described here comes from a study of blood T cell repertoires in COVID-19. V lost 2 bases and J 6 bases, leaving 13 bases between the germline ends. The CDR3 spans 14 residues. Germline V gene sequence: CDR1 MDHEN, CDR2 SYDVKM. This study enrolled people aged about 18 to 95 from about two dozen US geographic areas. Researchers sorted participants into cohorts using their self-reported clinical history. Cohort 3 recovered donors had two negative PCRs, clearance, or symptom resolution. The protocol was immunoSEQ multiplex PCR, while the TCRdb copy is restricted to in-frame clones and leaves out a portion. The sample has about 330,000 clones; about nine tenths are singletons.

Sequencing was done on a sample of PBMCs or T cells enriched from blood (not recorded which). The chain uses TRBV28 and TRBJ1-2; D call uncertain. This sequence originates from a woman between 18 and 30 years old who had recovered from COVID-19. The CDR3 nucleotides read TGTGCCAGCAGTTTAGATCAGGAATGGAATGGCTACACCTTC. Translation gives CASSLDQEWNGYTF.